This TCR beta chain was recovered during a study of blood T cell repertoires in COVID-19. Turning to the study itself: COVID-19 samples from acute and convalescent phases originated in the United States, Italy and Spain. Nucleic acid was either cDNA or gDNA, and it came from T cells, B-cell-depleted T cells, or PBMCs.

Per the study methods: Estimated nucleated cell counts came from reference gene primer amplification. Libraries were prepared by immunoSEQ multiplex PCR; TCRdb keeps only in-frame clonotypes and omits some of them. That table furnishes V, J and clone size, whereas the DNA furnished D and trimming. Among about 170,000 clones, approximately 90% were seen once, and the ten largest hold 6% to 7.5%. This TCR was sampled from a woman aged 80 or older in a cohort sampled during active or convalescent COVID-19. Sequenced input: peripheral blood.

The DNA for the CDR3 is TGTGCCAGCAGCCAAGCCCGAAGGGGGCGTATCGGGGAGCTGTTTTTT. Protein sequence: CASSQARRGRIGELFF. The genes are TRBV3-1 (or the pseudogene TRBV3-2) and TRBJ2-2, with 7 bases matching TRBD1. The CDR3 runs to 16 residues. The V gene's germline CDR1 is LGHDT and CDR2 YNNKEL (reference sequence). With V trimmed by 1 base and J by 7 bases, 9 bases remained unmatched.